This T cell receptor beta chain was sequenced in a study of T cells in Graves' hyperthyroidism and ophthalmopathy. Regarding the study as a whole: Most thyroid clonotypes expanded above 0.001 were also detected in blood.

Regarding this clonotype: What it recognizes is unknown.

The CDR3 regions of TCR beta were amplified from RNA transcripts. During a first-round RT-PCR of the TCR CDR3, the HTBI primer set was used. MiXCR, run by TCRdb on the multiplex PCR reads, gives a single entry per CDR3 protein. The sample lists 380,000 or so distinct CDR3 sequences; over 11% were seen once. Subjects aged 18 to 65 presented with newly diagnosed hyperthyroidism of less than 2 months' duration. A 10 ml volume of fresh peripheral blood provided the PBMCs. This CDR3 comprises 14 residues. The germline V and J ends were trimmed by 0 bases and 2 bases, with 5 bases remaining between them. The germline CDR1 and CDR2 sequences are LGHDT and YNNKEL (reference sequence).

The genes are TRBV3-1 and TRBJ2-1; unclear D gene. Source material: blood. This clonotype was obtained from a woman in her thirties with Graves' hyperthyroidism. The CDR3: CASSQELAYNEQFF. The CDR3 DNA follows: TGTGCCAGCAGCCAAGAGCTAGCCTACAATGAGCAGTTCTTC.